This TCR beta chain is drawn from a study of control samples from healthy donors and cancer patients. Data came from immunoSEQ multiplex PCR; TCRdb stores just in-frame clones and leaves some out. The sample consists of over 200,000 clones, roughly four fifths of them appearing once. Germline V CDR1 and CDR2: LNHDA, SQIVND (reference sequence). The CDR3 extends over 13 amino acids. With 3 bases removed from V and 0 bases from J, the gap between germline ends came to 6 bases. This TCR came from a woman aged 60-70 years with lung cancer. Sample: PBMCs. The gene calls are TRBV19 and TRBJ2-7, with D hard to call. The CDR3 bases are TGTGCCAGTAGTATTACAGTCTCCTACGAGCAGTACTTC. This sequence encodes CASSITVSYEQYF.